This TCR beta chain emerged from a study of CXCR3-negative and CXCR3-positive naive CD8 T cells. Study at large: Collectively, the libraries yielded 140 million or so TRB reads in total, at about 1.5 +/- 0.3 million per library.

Study-wide results and limits: Diversity proved comparably high across both naive subsets and much lower in memory CD8+ cells. Hydrophobicity of TRB CDR3s was greater in CXCR3-positive naive cells than in CXCR3-negative naive cells. Researchers report CXCR3 expression partially decreased after cryopreservation, with fresh PBMCs used in most assays. CXCR3-negative and CXCR3-positive naive cells shared comparable TRBV-TRBJ usage, but memory cells did not.

For this clonotype: Its matching antigen is unknown.

The authors made the TRB cDNA libraries by 5' RACE using UMI labels. TCRdb reprocessed the 5' RACE reads and keeps a single row for each CDR3 protein, giving no DNA. Its table lists tens of thousands of distinct CDR3 sequences. The CDR3 sequence is 17 residues long. From germline, CDR1 is SGHTA and CDR2 FQGTGA. Input material: naive CXCR3+ CD8+ T cells from blood. Subset indicated: CD45RO-CCR7+CD27+CD95- naive CD8+ T cells expressing CXCR3 (TNR3+). The sequence was collected from a human donor in good health. Some clones in this sample may be carry-over from other donors' samples. The chain links TRBV7-3 to TRBJ2-3; TCRdb gives TRBD2 as the D gene, but with no DNA this cannot be confirmed. CDR3 sequence: CASSLIGASDSTDTQYF.